Presented here are 31 T cell receptor beta chains from one specimen sequenced in a study of monozygotic twins with inflammatory bowel disease. After re-calling the 5' RACE reads, TCRdb lists one entry per CDR3 protein, DNA absent. The sample's table shows approximately 150,000 distinct CDR3 sequences. The sequencing input was blood. The source is a human donor with ulcerative colitis or Crohn's disease, or a healthy co-twin of an affected twin (not recorded which).

The rearrangement uses TRBV20-1 and TRBJ2-2; TCRdb's D gene call, TRBD2, goes unchecked for lack of DNA. The CDR3 has 17 residues. In germline, CDR1 is DFQATT, CDR2 SNEGSKA (reference sequence). The CDR3 sequence is CSASGFGSGPNTGELFF.

The rearrangement uses TRBV2 and TRBJ1-2; the TCRdb call, TRBD1, lacks DNA for checking. Germline V gene sequence: CDR1 SNHLY, CDR2 FYNNEI. This CDR3 spans 14 amino acids. This chain's CDR3 is CAREPGIANYGYTF.

The genes are TRBV10-3 and TRBJ2-5; TCRdb proposes TRBD2, but this gene call is untestable without DNA. The CDR3 runs 16 residues. The germline V gene has CDR1 ENHRY and CDR2 SYGVKD. The CDR3 sequence is CAISESLAGAQETQYF.

The chain uses TRBV29-1 and TRBJ1-2. CDR1 and CDR2 (germline): SQVTM, ANQGSEA. The CDR3 spans 11 residues. The CDR3 loop is CSVEGRRGYTF.

The chain combines TRBV18 with TRBJ2-5; checking the TCRdb D call of TRBD2 is not possible without DNA. Germline V gene lookup returns CDR1 KGHSH and CDR2 LQKENI. There are 15 residues in the CDR3. This chain's CDR3 is CASSLSEGPQETQYF.

V gene TRBV5-4 combines with J gene TRBJ2-3; lacking DNA, the TRBD1 call made by TCRdb goes unchecked. The CDR3 runs to 16 residues. CDR1 is SGHNT and CDR2 is YYREEE in the germline V gene (reference sequence). CDR3 sequence reads: CASSSGGVASTDTQYF.

The V call is TRBV28, the J call TRBJ1-2; TCRdb indicates TRBD1, and absent DNA this call remains unverified. Germline V gene sequence: CDR1 MDHEN, CDR2 SYDVKM. The length of the CDR3 is 15 residues. The CDR3 loop reads CASRELGQPNYGYTF.

The CDR3 sequence: CASSLGQTGNTIYF. The chain uses TRBV5-1 and TRBJ1-3; TCRdb picks TRBD1, but there is no DNA to check that call. The CDR3 is 14 amino acids. The germline gives CDR1 SGHRS, CDR2 YFSETQ.

The chain couples TRBV27 to TRBJ2-7; the TCRdb call, TRBD1, lacks DNA for checking. This CDR3 has 14 amino acids. The V gene's germline CDR1 is MNHEY and CDR2 SMNVEV (reference sequence). The CDR3 spells CASRAGQGSYEQYF.

The chain joins TRBV12-3 or TRBV12-4 to TRBJ1-1; TCRdb names TRBD1, which stays unverified in the absence of DNA. The CDR3 is 14 residues long. The CDR3 loop reads CASHRQGIPSEAFF.

This chain links TRBV10-3 with TRBJ2-1; the D call from TCRdb, TRBD2, cannot be confirmed without DNA. There are 14 residues in the CDR3. CDR1 is ENHRY, CDR2 SYGVKD, per germline. CDR3 sequence: CAISDLAGRDEQFF.

The CDR3: CASSVSLNGGGADTQYF. The rearrangement uses TRBV9 and TRBJ2-3; TCRdb reports TRBD1, a call that lacks DNA to check it against. The CDR3 has 17 residues. From germline, CDR1 is SGDLS and CDR2 YYNGEE.

The chain combines TRBV29-1 with TRBJ1-1; TCRdb outputs TRBD1, but without DNA this stays unchecked. Germline V CDR1 and CDR2: SQVTM, ANQGSEA. The CDR3 is 13 residues long. CDR3 region: CSVGRQGGTEAFF.

This sequence joins TRBV30 and TRBJ2-2; the D call from TCRdb, TRBD2, cannot be confirmed without DNA. CDR3 length equals 17 residues. Germline loops: CDR1 GTSNPN, CDR2 SVGIG (reference sequence). The CDR3 sequence: CAWMGSPGGLNTGELFF.

The CDR3 here is CAWTTGTALYGYTF. The chain joins TRBV30 to TRBJ1-2; the TRBD1 assignment by TCRdb is unverifiable without DNA. Germline loops: CDR1 GTSNPN, CDR2 SVGIG (reference sequence). CDR3 length: 14 residues. The full variable domain, its missing parts supplied by reference TRBV30 and TRBJ1-2, is SQTIHQWPATLVQPVGSPLSLECTVEGTSNPNLYWYRQAAGRGLQLLFYSVGIGQISSEVPQNLSASRPQDRQFILSSKKLLLSDSGFYLCAWTTGTALYGYTFGSGTRLTVV.

The V call is TRBV20-1, the J call TRBJ2-2; the D call of TRBD2 rests on TCRdb alone, since no DNA is present to check it. This CDR3 region has 16 residues. In germline, CDR1 is DFQATT, CDR2 SNEGSKA (reference sequence). CDR3 protein: CSASNLAGANTGELFF.

The chain combines TRBV5-1 with TRBJ2-1. This CDR3 is 15 amino acids long. Germline-derived CDR1 and CDR2 are SGHRS and YFSETQ. CDR3 sequence reads: CASISGSSSYNEQFF.

This chain joins TRBV5-5 and TRBJ1-5; the D gene TCRdb calls, TRBD1, cannot be checked with no DNA. The germline V gene encodes CDR1 SGHKS and CDR2 YYEKEE (reference sequence). This CDR3 has 17 residues. The CDR3 region is CASSSGAERGGNQPQHF.

This chain uses TRBV7-2 with TRBJ2-5; TCRdb names TRBD2, which stays unverified in the absence of DNA. Germline V gene sequence: CDR1 SGHTA, CDR2 FQGNSA. The CDR3 has 13 residues. The CDR3 spells CASSVTRAQTQYF.

The chain employs TRBV20-1 and TRBJ2-7; with no DNA, the TCRdb D assignment of TRBD1 cannot be verified. The germline V gene has CDR1 DFQATT and CDR2 SNEGSKA (reference sequence). This CDR3 contains 12 residues. The CDR3 loop reads CSAWTGGYEQYF.

V usage is TRBV5-1 and J usage is TRBJ2-3. Germline lookup yields CDR1 SGHRS and CDR2 YFSETQ. The CDR3 totals 16 residues. This chain's CDR3 is CASSLVTNAGTDTQYF.

This chain joins TRBV20-1 and TRBJ1-6; the TCRdb call, TRBD1, lacks DNA for checking. The germline V gene encodes CDR1 DFQATT and CDR2 SNEGSKA (reference sequence). The CDR3 covers 16 residues. The CDR3 here is CSAVPDGSSYNSPLHF.

The chain has TRBV7-9 and TRBJ2-3; as DNA is missing, the TRBD1 call by TCRdb cannot be tested. The CDR3 is 13 residues long. Germline-derived CDR1 and CDR2 are SEHNR and FQNEAQ (reference sequence). The CDR3 protein is CASSLGQPGNEYF.

This sequence joins TRBV5-7 and TRBJ2-1; TCRdb designates TRBD2, a call that cannot be tested without DNA. TRBV5-7 has ORF status, its function being uncertain. CDR3 length equals 15 residues. The chain's CDR3 is CASSLVAGGINEQFF.

The chain is built from TRBV11-2 and TRBJ2-7. This CDR3 comprises 12 residues. CDR1 SGHAT and CDR2 FQNNGV come from the germline V gene. CDR3 sequence reads: CASSLVGREQYF.

This chain connects TRBV5-1 to TRBJ1-6; absent DNA, TCRdb's TRBD1 call cannot be checked. The CDR3 spans 14 residues. CDR1 is SGHRS and CDR2 is YFSETQ in the germline V gene. The CDR3 sequence is CASSFEDRDSPLHF.

The chain couples TRBV5-1 to TRBJ2-3; there is no DNA to check the TCRdb D call of TRBD1. CDR1 and CDR2 from the germline V gene are SGHRS and YFSETQ. CDR3 length: 17 amino acids. The CDR3: CASSPGGGVGGANTQYF. The full variable domain, with the rest looked up from reference TRBV5-1 and TRBJ2-3, is KAGVTQTPRYLIKTRGQQVTLSCSPISGHRSVSWYQQTPGQGLQFLFEYFSETQRNKGNFPGRFSGRQFSNSRSEMNVSTLELGDSALYLCASSPGGGVGGANTQYFGPGTRLTVL.

V gene TRBV27 combines with J gene TRBJ2-6; TCRdb proposes TRBD2, but this gene call is untestable without DNA. The CDR3 spans 16 residues. Per the germline V gene, CDR1 is MNHEY and CDR2 is SMNVEV (reference sequence). The CDR3 sequence is CASSSDAGPGANVLTF.

V and J are TRBV3-1 and TRBJ1-6; TCRdb returns TRBD1, unconfirmable since there is no DNA. Germline CDR1 is LGHDT and CDR2 is YNNKEL (reference sequence). This CDR3 contains 17 residues. The CDR3 is CASSQARTGRRSSPLHF.

The chain carries TRBV2 and TRBJ2-7; the D call from TCRdb, TRBD1, cannot be confirmed without DNA. The germline CDR1 and CDR2 sequences are SNHLY and FYNNEI. The CDR3 contains 14 residues. CDR3 loop: CASSRQGGPYEQYF.

J is TRBJ1-3 and V is TRBV6-5; TCRdb indicates TRBD1, and absent DNA this call remains unverified. Germline-derived CDR1 and CDR2 are MNHEY and SVGAGI. This CDR3 has 15 amino acids. The CDR3 spells CASSYLQGAGNTIYF.